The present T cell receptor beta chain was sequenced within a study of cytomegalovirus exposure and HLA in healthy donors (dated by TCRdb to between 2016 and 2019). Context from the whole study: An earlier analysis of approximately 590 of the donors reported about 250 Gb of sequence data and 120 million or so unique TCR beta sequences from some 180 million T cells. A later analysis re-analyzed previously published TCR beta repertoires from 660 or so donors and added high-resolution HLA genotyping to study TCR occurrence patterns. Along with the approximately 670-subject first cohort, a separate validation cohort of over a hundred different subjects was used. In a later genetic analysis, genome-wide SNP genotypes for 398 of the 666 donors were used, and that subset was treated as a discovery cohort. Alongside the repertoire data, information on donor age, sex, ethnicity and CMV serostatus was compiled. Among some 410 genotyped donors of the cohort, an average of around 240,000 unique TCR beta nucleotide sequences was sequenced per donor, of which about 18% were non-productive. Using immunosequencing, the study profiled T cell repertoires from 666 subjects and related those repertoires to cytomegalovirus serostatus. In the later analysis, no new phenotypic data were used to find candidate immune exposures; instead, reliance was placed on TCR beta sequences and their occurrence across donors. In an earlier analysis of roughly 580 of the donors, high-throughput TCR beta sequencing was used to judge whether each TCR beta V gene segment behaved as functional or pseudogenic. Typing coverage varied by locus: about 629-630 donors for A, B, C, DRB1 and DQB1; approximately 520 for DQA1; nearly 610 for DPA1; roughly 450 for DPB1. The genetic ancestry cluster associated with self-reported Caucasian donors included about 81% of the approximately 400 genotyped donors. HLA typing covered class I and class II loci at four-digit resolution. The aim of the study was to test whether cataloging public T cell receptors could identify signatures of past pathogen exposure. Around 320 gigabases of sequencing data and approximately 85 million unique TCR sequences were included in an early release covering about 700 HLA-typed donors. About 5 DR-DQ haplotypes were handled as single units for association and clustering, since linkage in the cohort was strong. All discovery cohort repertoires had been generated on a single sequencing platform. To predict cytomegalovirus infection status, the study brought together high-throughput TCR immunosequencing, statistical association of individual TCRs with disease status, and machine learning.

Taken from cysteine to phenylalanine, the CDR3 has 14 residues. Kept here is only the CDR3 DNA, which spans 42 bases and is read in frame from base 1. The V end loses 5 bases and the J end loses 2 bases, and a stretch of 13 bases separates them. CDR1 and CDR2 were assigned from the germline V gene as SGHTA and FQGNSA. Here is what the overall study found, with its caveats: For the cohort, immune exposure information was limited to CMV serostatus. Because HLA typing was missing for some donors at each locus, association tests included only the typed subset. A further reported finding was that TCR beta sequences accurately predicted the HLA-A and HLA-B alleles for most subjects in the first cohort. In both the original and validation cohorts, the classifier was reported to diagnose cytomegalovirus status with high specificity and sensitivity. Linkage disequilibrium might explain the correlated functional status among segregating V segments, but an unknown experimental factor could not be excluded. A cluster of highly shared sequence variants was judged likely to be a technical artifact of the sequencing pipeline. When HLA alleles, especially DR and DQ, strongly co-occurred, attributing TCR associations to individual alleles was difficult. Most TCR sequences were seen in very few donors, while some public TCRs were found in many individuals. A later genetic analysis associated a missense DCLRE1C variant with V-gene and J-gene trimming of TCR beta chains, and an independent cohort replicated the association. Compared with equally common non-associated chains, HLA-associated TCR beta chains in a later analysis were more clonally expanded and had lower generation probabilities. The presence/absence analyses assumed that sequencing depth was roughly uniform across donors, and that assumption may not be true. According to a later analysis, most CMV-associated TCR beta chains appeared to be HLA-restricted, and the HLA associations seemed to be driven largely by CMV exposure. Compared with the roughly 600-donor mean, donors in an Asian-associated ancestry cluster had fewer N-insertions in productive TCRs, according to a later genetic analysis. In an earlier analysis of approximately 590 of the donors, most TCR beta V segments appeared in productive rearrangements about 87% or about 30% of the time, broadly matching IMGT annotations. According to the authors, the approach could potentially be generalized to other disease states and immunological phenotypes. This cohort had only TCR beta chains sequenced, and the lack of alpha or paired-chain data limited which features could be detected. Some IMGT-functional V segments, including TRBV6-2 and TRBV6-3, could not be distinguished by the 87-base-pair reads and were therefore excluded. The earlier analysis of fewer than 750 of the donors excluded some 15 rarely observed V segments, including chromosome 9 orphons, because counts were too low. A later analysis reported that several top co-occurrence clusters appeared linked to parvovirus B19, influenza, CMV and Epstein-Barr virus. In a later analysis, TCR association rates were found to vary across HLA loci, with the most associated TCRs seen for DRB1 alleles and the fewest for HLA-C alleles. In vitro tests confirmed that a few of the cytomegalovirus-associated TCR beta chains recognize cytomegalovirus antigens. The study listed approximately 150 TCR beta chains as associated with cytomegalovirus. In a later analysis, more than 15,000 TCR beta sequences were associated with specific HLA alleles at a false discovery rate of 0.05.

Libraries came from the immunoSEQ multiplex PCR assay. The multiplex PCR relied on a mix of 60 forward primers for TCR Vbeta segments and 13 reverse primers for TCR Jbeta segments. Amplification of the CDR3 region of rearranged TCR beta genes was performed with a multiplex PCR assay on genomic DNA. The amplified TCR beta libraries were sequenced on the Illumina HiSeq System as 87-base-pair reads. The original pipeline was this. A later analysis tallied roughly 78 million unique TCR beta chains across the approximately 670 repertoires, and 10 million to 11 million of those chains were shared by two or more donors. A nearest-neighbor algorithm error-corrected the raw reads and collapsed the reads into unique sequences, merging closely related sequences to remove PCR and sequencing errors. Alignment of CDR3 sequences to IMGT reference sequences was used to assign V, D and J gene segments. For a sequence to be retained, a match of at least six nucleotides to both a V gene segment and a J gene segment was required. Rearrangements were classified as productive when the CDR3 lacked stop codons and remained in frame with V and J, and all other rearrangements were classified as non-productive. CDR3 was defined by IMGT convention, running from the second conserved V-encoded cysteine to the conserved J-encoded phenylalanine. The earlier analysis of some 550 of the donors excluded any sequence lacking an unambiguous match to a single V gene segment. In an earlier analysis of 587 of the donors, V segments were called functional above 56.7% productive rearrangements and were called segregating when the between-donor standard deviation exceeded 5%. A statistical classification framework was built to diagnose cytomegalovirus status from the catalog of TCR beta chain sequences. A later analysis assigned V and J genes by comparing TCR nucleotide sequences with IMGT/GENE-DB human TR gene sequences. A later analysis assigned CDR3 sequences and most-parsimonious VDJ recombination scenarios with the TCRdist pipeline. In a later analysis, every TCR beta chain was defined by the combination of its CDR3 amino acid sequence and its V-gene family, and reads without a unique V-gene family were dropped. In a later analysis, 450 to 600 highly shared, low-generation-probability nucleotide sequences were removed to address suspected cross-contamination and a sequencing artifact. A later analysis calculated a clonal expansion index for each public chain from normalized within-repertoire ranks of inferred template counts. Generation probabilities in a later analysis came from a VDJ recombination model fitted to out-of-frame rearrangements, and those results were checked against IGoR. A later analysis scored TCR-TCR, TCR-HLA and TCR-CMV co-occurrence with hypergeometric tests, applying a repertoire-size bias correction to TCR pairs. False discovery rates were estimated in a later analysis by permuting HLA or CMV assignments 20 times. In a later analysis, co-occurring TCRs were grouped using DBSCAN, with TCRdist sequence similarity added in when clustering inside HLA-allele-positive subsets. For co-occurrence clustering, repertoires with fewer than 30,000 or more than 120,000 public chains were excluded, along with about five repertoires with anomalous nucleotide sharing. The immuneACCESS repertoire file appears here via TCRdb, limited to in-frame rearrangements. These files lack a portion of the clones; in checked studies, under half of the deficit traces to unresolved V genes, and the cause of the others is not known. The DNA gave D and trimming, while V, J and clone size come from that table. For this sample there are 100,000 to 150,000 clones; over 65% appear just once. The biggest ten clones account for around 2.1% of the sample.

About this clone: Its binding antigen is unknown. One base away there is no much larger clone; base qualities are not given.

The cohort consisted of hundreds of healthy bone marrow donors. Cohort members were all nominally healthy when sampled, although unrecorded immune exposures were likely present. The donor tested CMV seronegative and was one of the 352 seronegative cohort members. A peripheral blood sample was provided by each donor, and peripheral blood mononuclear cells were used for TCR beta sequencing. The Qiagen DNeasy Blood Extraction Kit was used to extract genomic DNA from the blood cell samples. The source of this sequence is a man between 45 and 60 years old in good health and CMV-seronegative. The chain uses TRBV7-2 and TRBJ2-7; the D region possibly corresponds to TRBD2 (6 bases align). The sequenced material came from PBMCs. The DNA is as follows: TGTGCCAGCAGCCCCGGGACTCAGACCTACGAGCAGTACTTC. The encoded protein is CASSPGTQTYEQYF.